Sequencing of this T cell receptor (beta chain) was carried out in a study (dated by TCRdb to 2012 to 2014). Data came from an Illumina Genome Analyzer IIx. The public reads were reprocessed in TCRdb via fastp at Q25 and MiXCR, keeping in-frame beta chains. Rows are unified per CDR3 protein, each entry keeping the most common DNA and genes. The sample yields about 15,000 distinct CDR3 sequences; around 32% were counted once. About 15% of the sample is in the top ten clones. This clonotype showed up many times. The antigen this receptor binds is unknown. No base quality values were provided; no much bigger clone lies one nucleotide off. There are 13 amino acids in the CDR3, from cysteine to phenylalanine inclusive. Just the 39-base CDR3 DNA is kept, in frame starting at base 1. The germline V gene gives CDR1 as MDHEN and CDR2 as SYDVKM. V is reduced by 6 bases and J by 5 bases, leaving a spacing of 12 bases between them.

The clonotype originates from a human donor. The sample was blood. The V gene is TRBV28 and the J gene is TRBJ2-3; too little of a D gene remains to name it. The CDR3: CASSQHEVDTQYF. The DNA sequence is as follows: TGTGCCAGCAGCCAGCATGAGGTAGATACGCAGTATTTT.